This TCR beta chain originates from a study of blood T cell repertoires in COVID-19. Study-wide background: The origin of the acute and convalescent COVID-19 samples was the United States, Italy and Spain. Nucleic acid was either cDNA or gDNA, and it came from T cells, B-cell-depleted T cells, or PBMCs.

This CDR3 comprises 14 residues. CDR1 is MNHEY, CDR2 SVGAGI, per germline. V gave up 5 bases and J gave up 4 bases; unmatched junction bases: 7. Profiled with immunoSEQ multiplex PCR; TCRdb holds only in-frame clones, not every one. The sample includes some 200,000 clones, over 70% of them seen just once. This TCR came from a woman in her 70s with acute or convalescent COVID-19. The sequencing sample was made of peripheral blood. The chain has TRBV6-5 and TRBJ2-5; TRBD2 matches at 7 bases. CDR3 sequence reads: CASSPMGGRETQYF. CDR3 DNA sequence: TGTGCCAGCAGTCCAATGGGAGGGAGAGAGACCCAGTACTTC.